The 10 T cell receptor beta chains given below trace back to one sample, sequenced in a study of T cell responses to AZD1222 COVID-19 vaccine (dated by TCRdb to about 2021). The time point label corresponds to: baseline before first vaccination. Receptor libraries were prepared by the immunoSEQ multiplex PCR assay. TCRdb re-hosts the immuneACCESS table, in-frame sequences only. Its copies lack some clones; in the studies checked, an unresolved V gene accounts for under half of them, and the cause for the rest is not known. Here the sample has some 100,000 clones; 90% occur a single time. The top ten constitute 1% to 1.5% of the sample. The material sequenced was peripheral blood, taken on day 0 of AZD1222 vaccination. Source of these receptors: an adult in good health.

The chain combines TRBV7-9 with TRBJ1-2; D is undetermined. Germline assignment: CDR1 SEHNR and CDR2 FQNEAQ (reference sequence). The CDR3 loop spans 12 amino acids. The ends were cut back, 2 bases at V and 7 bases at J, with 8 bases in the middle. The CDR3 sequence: CASSLTEGGYTF. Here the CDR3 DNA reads TGTGCCAGCAGCTTAACGGAGGGTGGCTACACCTTC.

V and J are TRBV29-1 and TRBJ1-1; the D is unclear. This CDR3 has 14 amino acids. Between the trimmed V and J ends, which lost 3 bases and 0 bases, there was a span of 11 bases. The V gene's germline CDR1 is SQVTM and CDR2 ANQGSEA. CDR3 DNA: TGCAGCGTTGAGGCAGCAATCATGAACACTGAAGCTTTCTTT. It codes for CSVEAAIMNTEAFF.

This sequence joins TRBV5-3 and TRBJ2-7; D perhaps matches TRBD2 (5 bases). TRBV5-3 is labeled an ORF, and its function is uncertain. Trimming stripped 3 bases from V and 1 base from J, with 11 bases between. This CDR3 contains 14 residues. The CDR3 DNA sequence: TGTGCCAGAAGCTCTGGACTGGGTTCCTACGAGCAGTACTTC. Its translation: CARSSGLGSYEQYF.

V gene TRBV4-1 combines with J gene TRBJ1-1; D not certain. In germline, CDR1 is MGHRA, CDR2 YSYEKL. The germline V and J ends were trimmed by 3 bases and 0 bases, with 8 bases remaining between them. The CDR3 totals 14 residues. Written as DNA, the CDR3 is TGCGCCAGCAGCCAGGCGTCACTGAACACTGAAGCTTTCTTT. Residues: CASSQASLNTEAFF.

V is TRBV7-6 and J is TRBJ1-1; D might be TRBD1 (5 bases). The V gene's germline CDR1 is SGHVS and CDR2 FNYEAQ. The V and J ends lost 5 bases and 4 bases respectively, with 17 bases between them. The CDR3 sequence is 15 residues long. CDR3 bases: TGTGCCAGCAGCCCAGGAGACAGTGCTTTCACTGAAGCTTTCTTT. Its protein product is CASSPGDSAFTEAFF. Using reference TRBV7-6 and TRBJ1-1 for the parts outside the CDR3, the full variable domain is GAGVSQSPRYKVTKRGQDVALRCDPISGHVSLYWYRQALGQGPEFLTYFNYEAQQDKSGLPNDRFSAERPEGSISTLTIQRTEQRDSAMYRCASSPGDSAFTEAFFGQGTRLTVV.

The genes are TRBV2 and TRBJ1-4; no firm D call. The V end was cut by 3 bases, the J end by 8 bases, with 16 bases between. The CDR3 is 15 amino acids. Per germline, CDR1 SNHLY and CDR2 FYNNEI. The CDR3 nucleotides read TGTGCCAGCAGTGACGCTACCACCGTCGAGGAAAAACTGTTTTTT. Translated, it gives CASSDATTVEEKLFF. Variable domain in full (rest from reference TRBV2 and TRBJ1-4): EPEVTQTPSHQVTQMGQEVILRCVPISNHLYFYWYRQILGQKVEFLVSFYNNEISEKSEIFDDQFSVERPDGSNFTLKIRSTKLEDSAMYFCASSDATTVEEKLFFGSGTQLSVL.

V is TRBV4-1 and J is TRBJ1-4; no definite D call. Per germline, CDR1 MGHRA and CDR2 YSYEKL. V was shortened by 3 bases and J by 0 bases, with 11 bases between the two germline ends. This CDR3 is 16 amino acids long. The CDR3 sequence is CASSQYGEATNEKLFF. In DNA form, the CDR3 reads TGCGCCAGCAGCCAGTACGGGGAAGCAACTAATGAAAAACTGTTTTTT.

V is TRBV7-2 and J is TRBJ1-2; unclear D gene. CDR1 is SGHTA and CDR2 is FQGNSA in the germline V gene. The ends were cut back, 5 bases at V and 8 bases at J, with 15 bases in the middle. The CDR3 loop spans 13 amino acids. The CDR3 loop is CASSPRITSGYTF. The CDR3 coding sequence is TGTGCCAGCAGCCCTCGCATCACCTCAGGCTACACCTTC.

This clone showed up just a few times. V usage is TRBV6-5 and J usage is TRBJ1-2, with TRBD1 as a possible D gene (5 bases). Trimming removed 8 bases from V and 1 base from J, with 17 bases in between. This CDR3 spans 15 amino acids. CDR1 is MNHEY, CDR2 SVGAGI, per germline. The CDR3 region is CASVVEVGHNYGYTF. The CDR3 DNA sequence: TGTGCCAGCGTGGTCGAGGTCGGACATAACTATGGCTACACCTTC.

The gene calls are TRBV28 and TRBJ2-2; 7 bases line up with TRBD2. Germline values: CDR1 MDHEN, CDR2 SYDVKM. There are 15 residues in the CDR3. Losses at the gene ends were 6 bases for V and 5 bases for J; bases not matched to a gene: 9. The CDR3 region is CASSLPGGRTGELFF. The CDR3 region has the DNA TGTGCCAGCAGCCTCCCCGGGGGGAGAACCGGGGAGCTGTTTTTT.